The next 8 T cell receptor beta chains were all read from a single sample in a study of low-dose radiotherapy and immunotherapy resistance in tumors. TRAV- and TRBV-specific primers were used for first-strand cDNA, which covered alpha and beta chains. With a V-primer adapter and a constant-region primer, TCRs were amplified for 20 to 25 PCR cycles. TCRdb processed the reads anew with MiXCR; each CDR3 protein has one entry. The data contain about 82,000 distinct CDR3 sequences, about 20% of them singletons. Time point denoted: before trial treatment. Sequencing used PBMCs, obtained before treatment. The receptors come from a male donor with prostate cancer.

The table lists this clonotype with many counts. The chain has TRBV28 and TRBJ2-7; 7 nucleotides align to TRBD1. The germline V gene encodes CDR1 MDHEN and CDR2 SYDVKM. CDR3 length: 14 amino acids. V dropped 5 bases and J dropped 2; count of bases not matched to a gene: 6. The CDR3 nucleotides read TGTGCCAGCAGTCCCCCGGGACAGCCCTACGAGCAGTACTTC. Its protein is CASSPPGQPYEQYF.

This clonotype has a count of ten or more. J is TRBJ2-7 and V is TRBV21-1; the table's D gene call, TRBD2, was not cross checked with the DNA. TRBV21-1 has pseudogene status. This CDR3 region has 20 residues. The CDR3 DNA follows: TGTGCCAGCAGCAACCGCCCGCCCTCCCACAGGGGCCGTACGGACTACGAGCAGTACTTC. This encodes CASSNRPPSHRGRTDYEQYF.

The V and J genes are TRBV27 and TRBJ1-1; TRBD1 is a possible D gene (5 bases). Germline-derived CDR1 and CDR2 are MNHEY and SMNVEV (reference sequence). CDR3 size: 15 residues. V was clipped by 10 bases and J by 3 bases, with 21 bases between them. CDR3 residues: CATSWVDPGYTEAFF. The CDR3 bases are TGTGCCACCTCTTGGGTAGACCCAGGGTACACTGAAGCTTTCTTT.

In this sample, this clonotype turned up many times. Here the CDR3 DNA reads TGTGCCAGCAGCCAAGTATCCGGGGTGAAAGAGACCCAGTACTTC. Translation gives CASSQVSGVKETQYF. The gene calls are TRBV14 and TRBJ2-5, with D possibly TRBD2 on 5 matching bases. This CDR3 comprises 15 residues. Germline V lookup: CDR1 SGHDN, CDR2 FVKESK. V lost 1 base, J lost 3 bases, and 12 bases lay in between.

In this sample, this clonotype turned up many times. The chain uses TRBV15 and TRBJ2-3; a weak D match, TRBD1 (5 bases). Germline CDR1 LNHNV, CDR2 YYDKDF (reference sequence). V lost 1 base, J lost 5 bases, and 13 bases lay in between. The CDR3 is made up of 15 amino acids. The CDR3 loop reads CATSRGQGQLDTQYF. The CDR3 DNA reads TGTGCCACCAGCAGAGGTCAGGGCCAGTTAGATACGCAGTATTTT.

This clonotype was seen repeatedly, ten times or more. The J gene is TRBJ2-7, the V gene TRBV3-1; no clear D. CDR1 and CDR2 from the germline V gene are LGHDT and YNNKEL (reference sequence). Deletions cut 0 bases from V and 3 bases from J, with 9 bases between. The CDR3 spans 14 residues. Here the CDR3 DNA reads TGTGCCAGCAGCCAAGATGGGGTTATCTACGAGCAGTACTTC. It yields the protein CASSQDGVIYEQYF.

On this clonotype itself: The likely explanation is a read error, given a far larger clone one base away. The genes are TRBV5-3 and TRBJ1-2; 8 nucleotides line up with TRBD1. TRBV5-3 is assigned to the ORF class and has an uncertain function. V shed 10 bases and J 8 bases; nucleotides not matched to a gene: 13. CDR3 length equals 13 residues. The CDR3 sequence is CAGSLTGVPGYTF. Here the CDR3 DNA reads TGTGCCGGCAGCTTGACAGGGGTCCCAGGCTACACCTTC.

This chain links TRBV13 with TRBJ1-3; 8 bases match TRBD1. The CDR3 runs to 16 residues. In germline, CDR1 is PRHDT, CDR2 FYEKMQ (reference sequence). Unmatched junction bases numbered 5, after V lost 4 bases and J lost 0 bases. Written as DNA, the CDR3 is TGTGCCAGCAGCTGGTCTGGGACAGGCTCTGGAAACACCATATATTTT. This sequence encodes CASSWSGTGSGNTIYF. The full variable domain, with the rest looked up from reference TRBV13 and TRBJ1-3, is AAGVIQSPRHLIKEKRETATLKCYPIPRHDTVYWYQQGPGQDPQFLISFYEKMQSDKGSIPDRFSAQQFSDYHSELNMSSLELGDSALYFCASSWSGTGSGNTIYFGEGSWLTVV.